These 25 T cell receptor beta chains were all obtained from the same sample, sequenced in a study of shared clonotypes between healthy human individuals. Only in-frame clones appear in the TCRdb table, and some are missing; sequencing was by immunoSEQ multiplex PCR. Of over 2 million clones detected, 85% to 95% appear once; the ten largest clones hold about 0.13%. Sequencing was done on a sample of naive CD4+ T cells sorted from blood. The subset: CD45RA+ positively selected. These receptors were obtained from a man younger than 35 in good health.

The rearrangement uses TRBV30 and TRBJ1-4; D may be TRBD1 (6 bases). The ends were cut back, 1 base at V and 8 bases at J, with 14 bases in the middle. The germline V gene has CDR1 GTSNPN and CDR2 SVGIG (reference sequence). The CDR3 loop spans 14 amino acids. The CDR3 spells CAWSGHRVGEKLFF. The CDR3 DNA sequence: TGTGCCTGGAGTGGTCACAGGGTAGGCGAAAAACTGTTTTTT.

This clone has only one observation. The chain has TRBV30 and TRBJ1-2; possibly TRBD1 for D (5 bases). The V gene lost 4 bases and the J gene lost 8 bases, with 23 bases spanning the gap. The CDR3 is made up of 15 amino acids. In germline, CDR1 is GTSNPN, CDR2 SVGIG (reference sequence). This chain's CDR3 is CAWIQGMEPLAGYTF. The CDR3 nucleotides read TGTGCCTGGATTCAGGGCATGGAACCTTTGGCGGGCTACACCTTC. Together with reference TRBV30 and TRBJ1-2, the CDR3 gives the full variable domain: SQTIHQWPATLVQPVGSPLSLECTVEGTSNPNLYWYRQAAGRGLQLLFYSVGIGQISSEVPQNLSASRPQDRQFILSSKKLLLSDSGFYLCAWIQGMEPLAGYTFGSGTRLTVV.

The chain joins TRBV30 to TRBJ2-7, with D unresolved. The CDR3 runs to 15 residues. In germline, CDR1 is GTSNPN, CDR2 SVGIG (reference sequence). V lost 5 bases and J 1 base, leaving 18 bases between the germline ends. CDR3 DNA sequence: TGTGCCTGGGACAACGGCCTATTAGAATCCTACGAGCAGTACTTC. Translation gives CAWDNGLLESYEQYF.

The chain uses TRBV7-9 and TRBJ2-6; D unresolved. The germline V and J ends were trimmed by 5 bases and 2 bases, with 10 bases remaining between them. The CDR3 has 15 residues. Germline CDR1 is SEHNR and CDR2 is FQNEAQ (reference sequence). CDR3 sequence: CASSAYNTGANVLTF. The CDR3 bases are TGTGCCAGCAGCGCCTACAATACTGGGGCCAACGTCCTGACTTTC.

Written as DNA, the CDR3 is TGCAGCGTTGGGGACAGGGAAAAGAACTATGGCTACACCTTC. This encodes CSVGDREKNYGYTF. The rearrangement joins TRBV29-1 to TRBJ1-2; 9 bases fit TRBD1. The CDR3 has 14 amino acids. Germline CDR1 is SQVTM and CDR2 is ANQGSEA. With V trimmed by 4 bases and J by 2 bases, 5 bases remained unmatched.

The J gene is TRBJ1-2, the V gene TRBV6-1; D is undetermined. With 3 bases removed from V and 2 bases from J, the gap between germline ends came to 7 bases. From germline, CDR1 is MNHNS and CDR2 SASEGT. The CDR3 has 13 residues. The CDR3 here is CASSERRNYGYTF. CDR3 DNA sequence: TGTGCCAGCAGTGAGCGCAGGAACTATGGCTACACCTTC.

The chain has TRBV11-2 and TRBJ1-2, with a possible D match to TRBD1 (6 bases). V lost 1 base, J lost 12 bases, and 21 bases lay in between. The CDR3 contains 15 residues. Germline assignment: CDR1 SGHAT and CDR2 FQNNGV. CDR3 coding DNA: TGTGCCAGCAGCTTAGGGTTAGGAGGGGGAGTGATTGACACCTTC. This sequence encodes CASSLGLGGGVIDTF.

CDR3 residues: CASSLTGRGSTDTQYF. The DNA of the CDR3 is TGTGCCAGCAGTTTAACCGGGAGGGGTAGCACAGATACGCAGTATTTT. The V and J genes are TRBV27 and TRBJ2-3, with 8 bases fitting TRBD2. The length of the CDR3 is 16 residues. With V trimmed by 2 bases and J by 0 bases, 4 bases remained unmatched. Germline V gene sequence: CDR1 MNHEY, CDR2 SMNVEV (reference sequence).

The chain employs TRBV30 and TRBJ2-1, with D perhaps assigned TRBD1 or TRBD2 (5 bases each). The germline CDR1 and CDR2 sequences are GTSNPN and SVGIG (reference sequence). Trimming left V 6 bases short and J 5 bases short, with 14 bases between. The CDR3 loop spans 13 amino acids. Written as DNA, the CDR3 is TGTGCCTGCGCCAAGCGAGGGGACAATGAGCAGTTCTTC. Its translation: CACAKRGDNEQFF.

The chain joins TRBV2 to TRBJ1-3; D perhaps matches TRBD1 (5 bases). With 7 bases removed from V and 0 bases from J, the gap between germline ends came to 13 bases. The CDR3 is made up of 15 amino acids. Per germline, CDR1 SNHLY and CDR2 FYNNEI. The CDR3, as DNA: TGTGCCAGCATCTTTAGGGGCGCCTCTGGAAACACCATATATTTT. Protein product: CASIFRGASGNTIYF.

The gene calls are TRBV9 and TRBJ1-5, with a tentative D call TRBD1 (6 bases). With 2 bases removed from V and 4 bases from J, the gap between germline ends came to 10 bases. Germline values: CDR1 SGDLS, CDR2 YYNGEE. The CDR3 is 14 residues long. The CDR3 bases are TGTGCCAGCAGCGTCGGACAGCCTAATCAGCCCCAGCATTTT. As protein: CASSVGQPNQPQHF. The full variable domain, completed using reference TRBV9 and TRBJ1-5, is DSGVTQTPKHLITATGQRVTLRCSPRSGDLSVYWYQQSLDQGLQFLIQYYNGEERAKGNILERFSAQQFPDLHSELNLSSLELGDSALYFCASSVGQPNQPQHFGDGTRLSIL.

A note on this clone: Other DNA sequences in the sample encode the same CDR3. The J gene is TRBJ1-6, the V gene TRBV30, with D possibly being TRBD1 (5 bases). This CDR3 has 13 amino acids. Germline values: CDR1 GTSNPN, CDR2 SVGIG (reference sequence). Trimming left V 4 bases short and J 8 bases short, with 12 bases between. CDR3 sequence: CAWNGRVDSPLHF. The CDR3 DNA sequence: TGTGCCTGGAATGGCAGGGTGGATTCACCCCTCCACTTT.

The chain carries TRBV6-5 and TRBJ1-6, with D perhaps TRBD1 (5 bases). Between the trimmed V and J ends, which lost 5 bases and 7 bases, there was a span of 9 bases. The CDR3 is 13 residues long. Germline loops: CDR1 MNHEY, CDR2 SVGAGI. DNA for the CDR3: TGTGCCAGCAGTAGGGGTGACAATTCACCCCTCCACTTT. This gives the protein CASSRGDNSPLHF.

This chain joins TRBV10-1 and TRBJ1-1; no clear D. The CDR3 consists of 15 residues. The V gene's germline CDR1 is WNHNN and CDR2 SYGVQD (reference sequence). V gave up 2 bases and J gave up 0 bases, with 10 bases separating them. The CDR3, as DNA: TGCGCCAGCAGTGAGGGATACCCCATGAACACTGAAGCTTTCTTT. This codes for CASSEGYPMNTEAFF.

As regards this clone: This CDR3 is also generated by other DNA sequences in the sample. The genes are TRBV27 and TRBJ1-1; D gene uncertain. Germline CDR1 and CDR2: MNHEY and SMNVEV (reference sequence). The CDR3 sequence is 13 residues long. Deletions cut 3 bases from V and 1 base from J, with 6 bases between. CDR3 residues: CASSLKGNTEAFF. For the CDR3, the DNA is TGTGCCAGCAGTTTGAAGGGGAACACTGAAGCTTTCTTT.

This rearrangement joins TRBV5-1 to TRBJ2-7; 9 bases match TRBD1. In germline, CDR1 is SGHRS, CDR2 YFSETQ. V was pared by 2 bases and J by 4 bases, with 4 bases of the junction left unmatched. CDR3 length: 14 amino acids. The CDR3: CASSFGDRAYEQYF. CDR3 DNA sequence: TGCGCCAGCAGCTTTGGGGACAGGGCTTACGAGCAGTACTTC.

This clone was detected once. The rearrangement uses TRBV28 and TRBJ2-1; 11 bases line up with TRBD2. Germline assignment: CDR1 MDHEN and CDR2 SYDVKM. The CDR3 is 15 amino acids. Trimming cost V 5 bases and J 6 bases; bases outside gene matches: 6. CDR3 residues: CASSPASGGSNEQFF. The CDR3, as DNA: TGTGCCAGCAGTCCAGCTAGCGGGGGGAGCAATGAGCAGTTCTTC.

V and J are TRBV6-6 and TRBJ2-1; 11 bases are a match to TRBD2. V lost 10 bases to trimming and J lost 2 bases; unmatched junction nucleotides: 4. CDR1 MNHNY and CDR2 SVGAGI come from the germline V gene (reference sequence). CDR3 size: 14 residues. In DNA form, the CDR3 reads TGTGCCACCGGGACTAGCGGAGCCTACAATGAGCAGTTCTTC. Encoded protein: CATGTSGAYNEQFF.

The genes are TRBV2 and TRBJ2-2; D unclear. Germline V gives CDR1 SNHLY, CDR2 FYNNEI. The V end lost 5 bases, the J end lost 4 bases, and 14 bases lay between the germline ends. CDR3 length equals 15 residues. In DNA form, the CDR3 reads TGTGCCAGCAGTCCCGTAACCAGTCTCACCGGGGAGCTGTTTTTT. It codes for CASSPVTSLTGELFF.

This sequence joins TRBV5-6 and TRBJ1-1; D gene unclear. Trimming removed 0 bases at V and 4 bases at J, with 10 bases between. This CDR3 spans 14 amino acids. Per germline, CDR1 SGHDT and CDR2 YYEEEE. The CDR3 nucleotides read TGTGCCAGCAGCTTGGCCGCGGCCACCACTGAAGCTTTCTTT. Translating gives CASSLAAATTEAFF.

This chain connects TRBV28 to TRBJ1-2, with unresolved D. Trimming left V 9 bases short and J 3 bases short, with 5 bases between. The CDR3 spans 10 residues. Germline loops: CDR1 MDHEN, CDR2 SYDVKM. CDR3 DNA: TGTGCCAGTGGGGACTATGGCTACACCTTC. Its translation: CASGDYGYTF.

The J gene is TRBJ2-2, the V gene TRBV11-2; D is unclear. The CDR3 runs 13 residues. Germline assignment: CDR1 SGHAT and CDR2 FQNNGV. V gave up 3 bases and J gave up 4 bases, with 6 bases separating them. CDR3 in amino acids: CASSLRPTGELFF. CDR3 nucleotides: TGTGCCAGCAGCTTGCGCCCCACCGGGGAGCTGTTTTTT. Complete variable domain (other parts from reference TRBV11-2 and TRBJ2-2): EAGVAQSPRYKIIEKRQSVAFWCNPISGHATLYWYQQILGQGPKLLIQFQNNGVVDDSQLPKDRFSAERLKGVDSTLKIQPAKLEDSAVYLCASSLRPTGELFFGEGSRLTVL.

This sequence joins TRBV5-6 and TRBJ2-7; 8 bases are shared with TRBD2. The length of the CDR3 is 15 residues. CDR1 and CDR2 (germline): SGHDT, YYEEEE. V lost 1 base and J lost 7; bases outside the gene matches: 10. DNA of the CDR3: TGTGCCAGCAGCTTGAACTTTGCGGGAGGTCAAGAGCAGTACTTC. It specifies CASSLNFAGGQEQYF. Using reference TRBV5-6 and TRBJ2-7 for the parts outside the CDR3, the full variable domain is DAGVTQSPTHLIKTRGQQVTLRCSPKSGHDTVSWYQQALGQGPQFIFQYYEEEERQRGNFPDRFSGHQFPNYSSELNVNALLLGDSALYLCASSLNFAGGQEQYFGPGTRLTVT.

This chain uses TRBV5-1 with TRBJ1-4; TRBD1 agrees at 11 bases. This CDR3 has 15 amino acids. Looked up from germline, CDR1 is SGHRS and CDR2 is YFSETQ. V shed 4 bases, J shed 5 bases, and the junction held 4 bases outside the gene matches. The CDR3 reads CASSPGTGGNEKLFF. CDR3 coding DNA: TGCGCCAGCAGCCCAGGGACAGGGGGAAATGAAAAACTGTTTTTT.

The chain recombines TRBV7-9 with TRBJ2-7, with 12 bases matching TRBD2. CDR1 is SEHNR and CDR2 is FQNEAQ in the germline V gene (reference sequence). Trimming cost V 2 bases and J 7 bases; bases outside gene matches: 9. The CDR3 sequence is 16 residues long. The CDR3 protein is CASSLLTSGRMGEQYF. As DNA, the CDR3 is TGTGCCAGCAGCTTACTCACTAGCGGGAGGATGGGTGAGCAGTACTTC.